A single sample is the source of the 10 T cell receptor beta chains below, sequenced in a study of radiation and T cells in renal cell carcinoma. TCRdb keeps only in-frame clones here, not all; method: immunoSEQ multiplex PCR. The sample holds some 130,000 clones; over 75% are singletons and the top ten take 1.5% to 2%. Time point defined: blood 2 weeks post-SBRT. The treatment was: 15 Gy SBRT to primary tumor, nephrectomy 4 weeks later. The sample here was blood, taken from a patient whose treatment included radiotherapy and nephrectomy. The origin of the receptors is an older woman with renal cell carcinoma.

In regard to this clone: The CDR3 ends on some other residue instead of the conserved phenylalanine or tryptophan, so this is likely a read error. V usage is TRBV6-6 and J usage is TRBJ1-1; the D is unclear. This CDR3 is 12 amino acids long. The ends were cut back, 6 bases at V and 10 bases at J, with 15 bases in the middle. CDR1 and CDR2 (germline): MNHNY, SVGAGI (reference sequence). CDR3 coding DNA: TGTGCCAGCAGCCCCCCGGAAGGTGTAGCTTTCCTT. Residues: CASSPPEGVAFL.

This clone was observed a handful of times. The CDR3 nucleotides read TGTGCCAGCAGTACTCAGCCGATGAGAGGAGGGAACGAGCAGTACTTC. Translation: CASSTQPMRGGNEQYF. V usage is TRBV27 and J usage is TRBJ2-7, with D possibly TRBD2 on 6 matching bases. V gave up 5 bases and J gave up 5 bases, with 22 bases separating them. Germline V gene lookup returns CDR1 MNHEY and CDR2 SMNVEV (reference sequence). The CDR3 spans 16 residues.

With respect to this clone: Other nucleotide sequences from this sample produce the same CDR3. The rearrangement uses TRBV10-3 and TRBJ1-6, with D perhaps TRBD1 (6 bases). The V end was cut by 1 base, the J end by 7 bases, with 11 bases between. CDR3 length: 15 amino acids. CDR1 and CDR2 from the germline V gene are ENHRY and SYGVKD. This CDR3 is CAISELGGRNSPLHF. The CDR3 DNA is TGTGCCATCAGTGAGTTGGGGGGCAGGAATTCACCCCTCCACTTT.

The CDR3 nucleotides read TGTGCCAGCTCCGGGGGAATTGAAAAACTGTTTTTT. Residues: CASSGGIEKLFF. V usage is TRBV28 and J usage is TRBJ1-4; tentative D call: TRBD1 (5 bases). Germline CDR1 MDHEN, CDR2 SYDVKM. The V and J ends lost 8 bases and 7 bases respectively, with 11 bases between them. The CDR3 loop spans 12 amino acids.

This chain joins TRBV6-5 and TRBJ2-1; 8 positions agree with TRBD2. The CDR3 has 15 residues. The germline V gene has CDR1 MNHEY and CDR2 SVGAGI. J was trimmed by 4 bases and V by 8 bases; bases with no gene match: 10. CDR3 in amino acids: CASGLPGTRYNEQFF. CDR3 in DNA: TGTGCCAGCGGGTTACCCGGGACTAGATACAATGAGCAGTTCTTC.

The V call is TRBV6-6, the J call TRBJ1-1; D not certain. This CDR3 region has 13 residues. Germline lookup yields CDR1 MNHNY and CDR2 SVGAGI (reference sequence). The V end was cut by 2 bases, the J end by 5 bases, with 9 bases between. The CDR3 loop is CASSYGPRTEAFF. For the CDR3, the DNA is TGTGCCAGCAGTTACGGCCCTCGGACTGAAGCTTTCTTT.

The chain uses TRBV5-3 and TRBJ1-3; TRBD1 matches at 11 bases. TRBV5-3 qualifies as an ORF whose function is uncertain. The CDR3 runs to 16 residues. With V trimmed by 3 bases and J by 3 bases, 5 bases remained unmatched. The DNA of the CDR3 is TGTGCCAGAAGCTCTCTGGACAGGGGGCTTGGAAACACCATATATTTT. This translates into CARSSLDRGLGNTIYF.

This chain uses TRBV4-2 with TRBJ2-7; D not resolved. CDR3 length equals 14 residues. Germline CDR1 LGHNA, CDR2 YNFKEQ. Trimming removed 4 bases from V and 1 base from J, with 11 bases in between. In nucleotides, the CDR3 is TGTGCCAGCAGCCCGCAGGAAGGTTCCTACGAGCAGTACTTC. The encoded protein is CASSPQEGSYEQYF.

A few counts support this clone. The rearrangement links TRBV4-1 to TRBJ1-5; D is perhaps TRBD1 (6 bases). This CDR3 has 15 amino acids. CDR1 is MGHRA, CDR2 YSYEKL, per germline. Trimming left V 0 bases short and J 3 bases short, with 9 bases between. The CDR3 DNA sequence: TGCGCCAGCAGCCAAGATGGGGGCAACAATCAGCCCCAGCATTTT. Translating gives CASSQDGGNNQPQHF.

This clone was seen only a few times. At one of its ends the junction is not consistent with the germline gene, which may arise from a read error. The V call is TRBV7-7, the J call TRBJ2-7, with a possible D match to TRBD2 (5 bases). Germline V gene sequence: CDR1 SSHAT, CDR2 FNYEAQ (reference sequence). CDR3 size: 13 residues. The CDR3 coding sequence is TGTGCTAGCAGCTTAGCGTCTGGAAACGAGCAGTACTTC. This sequence encodes CASSLASGNEQYF.